The rows below give T cell receptor beta chains drawn from one sample of a study of shared clonotypes between healthy human individuals. Clones were read by immunoSEQ multiplex PCR, and TCRdb kept only the in-frame ones, dropping some. This sample has about 2.5 million clones, with 85% to 95% found just once. Sequenced material: naive CD4+ T cells from PBMCs. The receptors were gathered from a young man in good health. Some clones in this sample may be carry-over from other donors' samples. Both conserved end residues are part of each CDR3. D genes are given only for firm matches. Clone sizes are given selectively: once, few, many, or a class where the clone is expanded.

d_gene: TRBD2
j_gene: TRBJ2-1
v_gene: TRBV7-3
abundance: .
CDR3aa: CASSLAGGPYNEQFF
CDR3nt: TGTGCCAGCAGCCTAGCGGGAGGGCCGTACAATGAGCAGTTCTTC

d_gene: TRBD2
j_gene: TRBJ2-2
v_gene: TRBV6-6
abundance: .
CDR3aa: CASRLAGVITGELFF
CDR3nt: TGTGCCAGCAGGCTAGCGGGAGTGATCACCGGGGAGCTGTTTTTT

d_gene: TRBD2
j_gene: TRBJ2-1
v_gene: TRBV19
abundance: .
CDR3aa: CASSVTSGRGHTDNEQFF
CDR3nt: TGTGCCAGTAGTGTGACTAGCGGGAGAGGACATACCGACAATGAGCAGTTCTTC

d_gene: .
j_gene: TRBJ2-3
v_gene: TRBV11-2
abundance: .
CDR3aa: CASTPRLADTQYF
CDR3nt: TGTGCCAGCACCCCTCGGTTAGCCGATACGCAGTATTTT

d_gene: .
j_gene: TRBJ1-1
v_gene: TRBV25-1
abundance: .
CDR3aa: CASSAISKAFF
CDR3nt: TGTGCCAGCAGTGCCATAAGTAAAGCTTTCTTT

d_gene: .
j_gene: TRBJ1-4
v_gene: TRBV5-4
abundance: .
CDR3aa: CASSLGGSGANEKLFF
CDR3nt: TGTGCCAGCAGCTTGGGCGGGTCTGGAGCTAATGAAAAACTGTTTTTT

d_gene: .
j_gene: TRBJ2-5
v_gene: TRBV30
abundance: .
CDR3aa: CAWSVGQVEWETQYF
CDR3nt: TGTGCCTGGAGTGTGGGGCAGGTGGAGTGGGAGACCCAGTACTTC

d_gene: .
j_gene: TRBJ2-7
v_gene: TRBV6-6
abundance: .
CDR3aa: CASSGASGRTYEQYF
CDR3nt: TGTGCCAGCAGTGGGGCAAGCGGGCGGACCTACGAGCAGTACTTC

d_gene: TRBD1
j_gene: TRBJ2-7
v_gene: TRBV7-2
abundance: once
CDR3aa: CASSPTGGKNEQYF
CDR3nt: TGTGCCAGCAGCCCGACAGGGGGCAAGAACGAGCAGTACTTC

d_gene: .
j_gene: TRBJ1-1
v_gene: TRBV19
abundance: .
CDR3aa: CASRTTAKAFF
CDR3nt: TGTGCCAGTAGGACGACCGCCAAAGCTTTCTTT

d_gene: .
j_gene: TRBJ2-6
v_gene: TRBV7-9
abundance: .
CDR3aa: CASSSGRSSGANVLTF
CDR3nt: TGTGCCAGCAGTTCGGGACGGAGCTCTGGGGCCAACGTCCTGACTTTC

d_gene: .
j_gene: TRBJ1-2
v_gene: TRBV2
abundance: .
CDR3aa: CASRGYSYGYTF
CDR3nt: TGTGCCAGCCGGGGTTATAGCTATGGCTACACCTTC

d_gene: TRBD1
j_gene: TRBJ1-5
v_gene: TRBV2
abundance: .
CDR3aa: CASSDAGTGYSNQPQHF
CDR3nt: TGTGCCAGCAGTGATGCGGGGACAGGGTATAGCAATCAGCCCCAGCATTTT

d_gene: TRBD2
j_gene: TRBJ2-1
v_gene: TRBV6-4
abundance: .
CDR3aa: CASSEIAGGDLYNEQFF
CDR3nt: TGTGCCAGCAGTGAGATAGCGGGAGGCGACTTATACAATGAGCAGTTCTTC

d_gene: .
j_gene: TRBJ2-1
v_gene: TRBV5-1
abundance: .
CDR3aa: CASSLPLGAANEQFF
CDR3nt: TGCGCCAGCAGCTTGCCCCTGGGGGCGGCCAATGAGCAGTTCTTC

d_gene: TRBD1
j_gene: TRBJ2-2
v_gene: TRBV7-9
abundance: .
CDR3aa: CASSLTGGTGELFF
CDR3nt: TGTGCCAGCAGCCTCACAGGGGGCACCGGGGAGCTGTTTTTT

d_gene: .
j_gene: TRBJ1-4
v_gene: TRBV4-2
abundance: .
CDR3aa: CASSQAAGETNEKLFF
CDR3nt: TGTGCCAGCAGCCAGGCCGCAGGGGAAACTAATGAAAAACTGTTTTTT

d_gene: TRBD1
j_gene: TRBJ2-7
v_gene: TRBV7-8
abundance: .
CDR3aa: CASSFPGTDYEQYF
CDR3nt: TGTGCCAGCAGCTTTCCCGGGACAGACTACGAGCAGTACTTC

d_gene: TRBD1
j_gene: TRBJ1-5
v_gene: TRBV28
abundance: .
CDR3aa: CASSLGQGIGQPQHF
CDR3nt: TGTGCCAGCAGTTTAGGACAGGGGATAGGACAGCCCCAGCATTTT

d_gene: TRBD2
j_gene: TRBJ2-3
v_gene: TRBV28
abundance: .
CDR3aa: CASDPPGAGESTDTQYF
CDR3nt: TGTGCCAGCGACCCCCCGGGAGCGGGAGAGAGCACAGATACGCAGTATTTT

d_gene: TRBD2
j_gene: TRBJ2-5
v_gene: TRBV18
abundance: .
CDR3aa: CASSRDRSGIETQYF
CDR3nt: TGTGCCAGCTCGCGGGACCGCAGCGGGATAGAGACCCAGTACTTC

d_gene: TRBD2
j_gene: TRBJ2-7
v_gene: TRBV14
abundance: .
CDR3aa: CASSPDGTSSYEQYF
CDR3nt: TGTGCCAGCAGCCCGGACGGGACTAGTTCCTACGAGCAGTACTTC

d_gene: TRBD1
j_gene: TRBJ2-4
v_gene: TRBV19
abundance: .
CDR3aa: CASSKGPGQGGIQYF
CDR3nt: TGTGCCAGTAGTAAGGGGCCCGGACAGGGAGGCATTCAGTACTTC

d_gene: TRBD1
j_gene: TRBJ2-2
v_gene: TRBV11-1
abundance: once
CDR3aa: CASSLGSRGLTGELFF
CDR3nt: TGTGCCAGCAGCTTAGGGAGCAGGGGGCTCACCGGGGAGCTGTTTTTT

d_gene: .
j_gene: TRBJ2-7
v_gene: TRBV5-1
abundance: .
CDR3aa: CASSPWDRAYEQYF
CDR3nt: TGCGCCAGCAGCCCGTGGGACCGAGCCTACGAGCAGTACTTC

d_gene: .
j_gene: TRBJ1-1
v_gene: TRBV9
abundance: .
CDR3aa: CASSPRTANTEAFF
CDR3nt: TGTGCCAGCAGCCCCCGGACCGCGAACACTGAAGCTTTCTTT

d_gene: .
j_gene: TRBJ2-3
v_gene: TRBV7-8
abundance: once
CDR3aa: CASSSSRGYADTQYF
CDR3nt: TGTGCCAGCAGCTCGTCGAGGGGTTATGCAGATACGCAGTATTTT

d_gene: TRBD1
j_gene: TRBJ2-3
v_gene: TRBV12-5
abundance: .
CDR3aa: CASGFGQDFTDTQYF
CDR3nt: TGTGCTAGTGGTTTTGGACAGGACTTCACAGATACGCAGTATTTT

d_gene: .
j_gene: TRBJ1-6
v_gene: TRBV5-6
abundance: once
CDR3aa: CASSLDSAYNSPLHF
CDR3nt: TGTGCCAGCAGCTTGGACAGCGCCTATAATTCACCCCTCCACTTT

d_gene: .
j_gene: TRBJ1-5
v_gene: TRBV4-3
abundance: .
CDR3aa: CASSQDTEQPQHF
CDR3nt: TGCGCCAGCAGCCAAGATACTGAGCAGCCCCAGCATTTT

d_gene: TRBD1
j_gene: TRBJ1-4
v_gene: TRBV27
abundance: .
CDR3aa: CASSLRSDRGGEKLFF
CDR3nt: TGTGCCAGCAGTTTACGGTCCGACAGGGGTGGTGAAAAACTGTTTTTT

d_gene: .
j_gene: TRBJ2-7
v_gene: TRBV2
abundance: .
CDR3aa: CASSIGRGTYEQYF
CDR3nt: TGTGCCAGCAGCATTGGACGGGGAACCTACGAGCAGTACTTC

d_gene: TRBD2
j_gene: TRBJ2-7
v_gene: TRBV11-2
abundance: .
CDR3aa: CASSFSSGSHYEQYF
CDR3nt: TGTGCCAGCAGCTTCTCTAGCGGGAGCCACTACGAGCAGTACTTC

d_gene: TRBD1
j_gene: TRBJ1-4
v_gene: TRBV29-1
abundance: .
CDR3aa: CSVSRTGGWGKLFF
CDR3nt: TGCAGCGTCTCTAGGACAGGCGGATGGGGCAAACTGTTTTTT

d_gene: .
j_gene: TRBJ2-7
v_gene: TRBV25-1
abundance: .
CDR3aa: CASSSGTLYEQYF
CDR3nt: TGTGCCAGCAGTTCCGGGACGCTCTACGAGCAGTACTTC

d_gene: TRBD2
j_gene: TRBJ2-7
v_gene: TRBV27
abundance: .
CDR3aa: CASSSGGSSSYEQYF
CDR3nt: TGTGCCAGCAGTTCGGGGGGGAGTAGCTCCTACGAGCAGTACTTC

d_gene: .
j_gene: TRBJ1-5
v_gene: TRBV4-3
abundance: .
CDR3aa: CASSQERSQPQHF
CDR3nt: TGCGCCAGCAGCCAAGAAAGGAGTCAGCCCCAGCATTTT

d_gene: TRBD1
j_gene: TRBJ1-4
v_gene: TRBV28
abundance: .
CDR3aa: CASTVPGQGGSNEKLFF
CDR3nt: TGTGCCAGCACCGTCCCCGGACAGGGGGGGTCTAATGAAAAACTGTTTTTT

d_gene: TRBD2
j_gene: TRBJ2-7
v_gene: TRBV7-6
abundance: .
CDR3aa: CASSRTSGSYEQYF
CDR3nt: TGTGCCAGCAGCCGGACTAGCGGAAGTTACGAGCAGTACTTC

d_gene: TRBD2
j_gene: TRBJ2-5
v_gene: TRBV25-1
abundance: .
CDR3aa: CASSEYLAGQETQYF
CDR3nt: TGTGCCAGCAGTGAATACCTAGCGGGACAAGAGACCCAGTACTTC

d_gene: TRBD1
j_gene: TRBJ2-2
v_gene: TRBV28
abundance: .
CDR3aa: CASSSPGQGTNTGELFF
CDR3nt: TGTGCCAGCAGTTCTCCGGGACAGGGGACGAACACCGGGGAGCTGTTTTTT

d_gene: TRBD2
j_gene: TRBJ2-2
v_gene: TRBV11-2
abundance: .
CDR3aa: CASSSFRIAGRNTGELFF
CDR3nt: TGTGCCAGCAGCTCATTCCGAATAGCGGGACGGAACACCGGGGAGCTGTTTTTT

d_gene: .
j_gene: TRBJ2-7
v_gene: TRBV5-4
abundance: once
CDR3aa: CASSSAGTYEQYF
CDR3nt: TGTGCCAGCAGCTCGGCGGGCACCTACGAGCAGTACTTC

d_gene: .
j_gene: TRBJ2-3
v_gene: TRBV19
abundance: .
CDR3aa: CASSTDNRVRGTQYF
CDR3nt: TGTGCCAGTAGTACGGATAATCGAGTCCGAGGGACGCAGTATTTT

d_gene: .
j_gene: TRBJ2-5
v_gene: TRBV25-1
abundance: .
CDR3aa: CASSELEFQETQYF
CDR3nt: TGTGCCAGCAGTGAATTGGAGTTTCAAGAGACCCAGTACTTC

d_gene: TRBD2
j_gene: TRBJ2-1
v_gene: TRBV7-2
abundance: once
CDR3aa: CASSGRGTSGPSYNEQFF
CDR3nt: TGTGCCAGCAGCGGGCGAGGAACTAGCGGGCCTTCCTACAATGAGCAGTTCTTC

d_gene: .
j_gene: TRBJ2-1
v_gene: TRBV7-2
abundance: .
CDR3aa: CASSLGGDPYNEQFF
CDR3nt: TGTGCCAGCAGCTTAGGGGGGGATCCCTACAATGAGCAGTTCTTC

d_gene: .
j_gene: TRBJ1-2
v_gene: TRBV21-1
abundance: .
CDR3aa: CASSKCPGPSGYTF
CDR3nt: TGTGCCAGCAGCAAATGCCCCGGTCCGAGTGGCTACACCTTC

d_gene: TRBD2
j_gene: TRBJ2-1
v_gene: TRBV7-2
abundance: .
CDR3aa: CASSSGGAGYNEQFF
CDR3nt: TGTGCCAGCAGCTCGGGGGGGGCCGGGTACAATGAGCAGTTCTTC

d_gene: .
j_gene: TRBJ2-7
v_gene: TRBV6-1
abundance: .
CDR3aa: CASSDRGLSYEQYF
CDR3nt: TGTGCCAGCAGTGACAGGGGATTATCCTACGAGCAGTACTTC